Here is one T cell receptor beta chain with its context. Its matching antigen is unknown. The sample originates from a study of T cell repertoires in cytomegalovirus infection. Study-level background: CMV infection plus the matching HLA type was flagged by public TCR beta signatures. Study conclusions and caveats: Cumulated frequencies of public TCR beta families served to identify carriers of CMV plus the relevant HLA. The study found HLA-C-restricted CMV-specific TCR beta clonotypes dominating the ex vivo response.

TCRdb ran MiXCR on the reads and lists one entry per CDR3 protein. The profile shows tens of thousands of distinct CDR3 sequences, approximately 46% of them singletons. V lost 3 bases and J 9 bases, leaving 15 bases between the germline ends. The CDR3 runs 13 residues. Per the germline V gene, CDR1 is SGHTA and CDR2 is FQGNSA. V gene TRBV7-2 combines with J gene TRBJ2-7; no clear D. The sample consisted of CD8+ T cells from cultured PBMCs, taken from culture after CMV antigen stimulation. The TCR was taken from a human donor in good health (CMV status not recorded). Some clones in this sample may be carry-over from other donors' samples. The CDR3 region is CASSFPGWLGQYF. The CDR3 coding sequence is TGTGCCAGCAGCTTCCCCGGGTGGTTGGGGCAGTACTTC.